This T cell receptor (beta chain) is from a study of cytomegalovirus exposure and HLA in healthy donors. Study-wide context: Genotyping showed roughly 77% of 398 donors falling in the Caucasian-associated ancestry cluster. Broader study findings: Among TCR beta chains of equal frequency, HLA-associated ones were more clonally expanded in a later analysis.

The donors gave bone marrow, and they were healthy. The PCR employed 60 Vbeta primers together with 13 Jbeta primers. Generated by immunoSEQ multiplex PCR, the TCRdb table keeps only in-frame clones and is missing some. The sample yields roughly 150,000 clones, around 70% seen once. As concerns this clone: Its target is unknown.

CDR1 MGHDK and CDR2 SYGVNS come from the germline V gene. The V gene end was trimmed by 6 bases and the J gene end by 8 bases; junction bases not matched to a gene: 6. This CDR3 is built from 13 residues. The chain uses TRBV25-1 and TRBJ2-1; 8 bases are a match to TRBD2. Material: PBMCs. This sequence was found in a man aged 18 to 29 in good health and CMV-seropositive. The CDR3 sequence: CASRGLAVDEQFF. The DNA of the CDR3 is TGTGCCAGCAGAGGACTAGCTGTCGATGAGCAGTTCTTC.